The rows below give T cell receptor beta chains drawn from one sample of a study of early T cells in non-severe SARS-CoV-2 infection. TCRdb used MiXCR to reprocess the 5' RACE reads, holding one entry per CDR3 protein. The table shows more than 45,000 distinct CDR3 sequences, with about 6.2% occurring only once. The sequencing used whole blood, collected at baseline. The receptors stem from an adult who was a healthcare worker with PCR-confirmed SARS-CoV-2 infection or an uninfected control (not recorded which). Each CDR3 is given with its conserved first and last residue. Each record gives: clone size, D gene, V gene, J gene, CDR3 protein, CDR3 DNA. D genes are given only for firm matches. Clone sizes are given selectively: once, few, many, or a class where the clone is expanded.

clone size: .
D gene: .
V gene: TRBV12-3/TRBV12-4
J gene: TRBJ2-1
CDR3 protein: CASSPLASSYNEQFF
CDR3 DNA: TGTGCCAGCAGTCCTCTAGCGAGCTCCTACAATGAGCAGTTCTTC

clone size: many
D gene: TRBD1
V gene: TRBV10-3
J gene: TRBJ1-2
CDR3 protein: CAIRAGTGDYGYTF
CDR3 DNA: TGTGCCATCAGAGCTGGGACAGGTGACTATGGCTACACCTTC

clone size: many
D gene: .
V gene: TRBV27
J gene: TRBJ2-3
CDR3 protein: CASSPSSTDTQYF
CDR3 DNA: TGTGCCAGCAGTCCGTCTAGCACAGATACGCAGTATTTT

clone size: .
D gene: TRBD1
V gene: TRBV20-1
J gene: TRBJ1-6
CDR3 protein: CSATRDRDSPLHF
CDR3 DNA: TGCAGTGCTACAAGAGACAGGGATTCACCCCTCCACTTT

clone size: many
D gene: .
V gene: TRBV6-6
J gene: TRBJ2-7
CDR3 protein: CAAGSSSYEQYF
CDR3 DNA: TGTGCCGCGGGCTCTAGCTCCTACGAGCAGTACTTC

clone size: many
D gene: .
V gene: TRBV20-1
J gene: TRBJ1-1
CDR3 protein: CSARDLSGNTEAFF
CDR3 DNA: TGCAGTGCTAGAGATCTGAGCGGCAACACTGAAGCTTTCTTT

clone size: many
D gene: .
V gene: TRBV21-1
J gene: TRBJ2-7
CDR3 protein: CASSEEWQRESSYEQYF
CDR3 DNA: TGTGCCAGCAGTGAAGAGTGGCAGCGGGAAAGCTCCTACGAGCAGTACTTC

clone size: many
D gene: .
V gene: TRBV20-1
J gene: TRBJ1-1
CDR3 protein: CSATPGGRGTEAFF
CDR3 DNA: TGCAGTGCTACCCCCGGGGGGCGAGGGACTGAAGCTTTCTTT

clone size: few
D gene: TRBD2
V gene: TRBV15
J gene: TRBJ2-7
CDR3 protein: CATSRDTASGVYEQYF
CDR3 DNA: TGTGCCACCAGCAGAGATACCGCTAGCGGCGTCTACGAGCAGTACTTC

clone size: many
D gene: .
V gene: TRBV25-1
J gene: TRBJ2-1
CDR3 protein: CASSVILHEQFF
CDR3 DNA: TGTGCCAGCAGTGTGATACTACATGAGCAGTTCTTC

clone size: few
D gene: .
V gene: TRBV7-9
J gene: TRBJ2-7
CDR3 protein: CASSFRPYEQYF
CDR3 DNA: TGTGCCAGCAGCTTTCGGCCCTACGAGCAGTACTTC

clone size: many
D gene: .
V gene: TRBV29-1
J gene: TRBJ1-2
CDR3 protein: CSVVPPGARSGYTF
CDR3 DNA: TGCAGCGTTGTACCTCCGGGGGCCAGGAGCGGCTACACCTTC

clone size: many
D gene: TRBD1
V gene: TRBV11-2
J gene: TRBJ2-4
CDR3 protein: CASSTGTVAKNIQYF
CDR3 DNA: TGTGCCAGCAGCACCGGGACAGTAGCCAAAAACATTCAGTACTTC

clone size: many
D gene: TRBD2
V gene: TRBV7-3
J gene: TRBJ2-1
CDR3 protein: CASSFSGSGHNEQFF
CDR3 DNA: TGTGCCAGCAGCTTTAGCGGGAGCGGGCACAATGAGCAGTTCTTC

clone size: .
D gene: TRBD2
V gene: TRBV7-7
J gene: TRBJ2-1
CDR3 protein: CASSPGLASDEQFF
CDR3 DNA: TGTGCCAGCAGCCCGGGACTAGCTAGCGATGAGCAGTTCTTC

clone size: few
D gene: .
V gene: TRBV6-6
J gene: TRBJ1-5
CDR3 protein: CASRDRGQPQHF
CDR3 DNA: TGTGCCAGCAGGGATCGGGGGCAGCCCCAGCATTTT

clone size: few
D gene: .
V gene: TRBV3-1
J gene: TRBJ2-7
CDR3 protein: CASSPASRTYEQYF
CDR3 DNA: TGTGCCAGCAGCCCAGCCAGCAGGACTTACGAGCAGTACTTC

clone size: .
D gene: TRBD2
V gene: TRBV24-1
J gene: TRBJ2-7
CDR3 protein: CATSLAGDGEQYF
CDR3 DNA: TGTGCCACCAGCTTAGCGGGAGACGGCGAGCAGTACTTC

clone size: .
D gene: .
V gene: TRBV3-1
J gene: TRBJ2-3
CDR3 protein: CASSSRVAVTDTQYF
CDR3 DNA: TGTGCCAGCAGCTCCCGGGTAGCGGTCACAGATACGCAGTATTTT

clone size: .
D gene: .
V gene: TRBV7-9
J gene: TRBJ2-7
CDR3 protein: CASSSRDEATYEQYF
CDR3 DNA: TGTGCCAGCAGCTCCCGGGACGAAGCAACCTACGAGCAGTACTTC

clone size: .
D gene: TRBD2
V gene: TRBV24-1
J gene: TRBJ2-1
CDR3 protein: CATSDPGLAGDYNEQFF
CDR3 DNA: TGTGCCACCAGTGACCCGGGACTAGCGGGAGACTACAATGAGCAGTTCTTC

clone size: .
D gene: .
V gene: TRBV7-9
J gene: TRBJ1-1
CDR3 protein: CASMKGGRNTEAFF
CDR3 DNA: TGTGCCAGCATGAAGGGGGGAAGGAACACTGAAGCTTTCTTT

clone size: many
D gene: TRBD1
V gene: TRBV18
J gene: TRBJ2-1
CDR3 protein: CASSLDRGPGNEQFF
CDR3 DNA: TGTGCCAGCTCCCTCGACAGGGGGCCCGGCAATGAGCAGTTCTTC

clone size: .
D gene: TRBD2
V gene: TRBV7-2
J gene: TRBJ2-7
CDR3 protein: CASSPTGGGRFGEQYF
CDR3 DNA: TGTGCCAGCAGCCCGACCGGCGGGGGGCGCTTCGGCGAGCAGTACTTC

clone size: few
D gene: .
V gene: TRBV7-2
J gene: TRBJ2-5
CDR3 protein: CASIQFRGSGETQYF
CDR3 DNA: TGTGCCAGCATTCAATTTAGGGGGAGCGGTGAGACCCAGTACTTC

clone size: many
D gene: .
V gene: TRBV28
J gene: TRBJ1-2
CDR3 protein: CASSSGVGDGYTF
CDR3 DNA: TGTGCCAGCAGTTCCGGGGTCGGTGATGGCTACACCTTC

clone size: many
D gene: .
V gene: TRBV6-1
J gene: TRBJ2-1
CDR3 protein: CASSLGGPEQFF
CDR3 DNA: TGTGCCAGCAGTCTTGGGGGTCCGGAGCAGTTCTTC

clone size: .
D gene: TRBD1
V gene: TRBV28
J gene: TRBJ2-3
CDR3 protein: CASSFGTGVSTDTQYF
CDR3 DNA: TGTGCCAGCAGTTTTGGGACAGGGGTTAGCACAGATACGCAGTATTTT

clone size: few
D gene: .
V gene: TRBV28
J gene: TRBJ2-2
CDR3 protein: CASSLHGPNSAGTGELFF
CDR3 DNA: TGTGCCAGCAGTTTACATGGACCCAACTCGGCTGGCACCGGGGAGCTGTTTTTT

clone size: medium-sized
D gene: TRBD1
V gene: TRBV27
J gene: TRBJ2-7
CDR3 protein: CASSLQGANYEQYF
CDR3 DNA: TGTGCCAGCAGTTTACAGGGGGCCAACTACGAGCAGTACTTC

clone size: .
D gene: TRBD1
V gene: TRBV5-4
J gene: TRBJ1-2
CDR3 protein: CASSSRDRGHGGYTF
CDR3 DNA: TGTGCCAGCAGCTCCCGGGACAGGGGGCACGGCGGCTACACCTTC

clone size: many
D gene: .
V gene: TRBV28
J gene: TRBJ2-2
CDR3 protein: CASSFWGELFF
CDR3 DNA: TGTGCCAGCAGTTTTTGGGGGGAGCTGTTTTTT

clone size: few
D gene: .
V gene: TRBV11-1
J gene: TRBJ2-7
CDR3 protein: CASSLILAREQYF
CDR3 DNA: TGTGCCAGCAGCTTAATATTAGCTCGGGAGCAGTACTTC

clone size: many
D gene: .
V gene: TRBV4-2
J gene: TRBJ1-5
CDR3 protein: CASSQERNQPQHF
CDR3 DNA: TGTGCCAGCAGCCAAGAGCGCAATCAGCCCCAGCATTTT

clone size: many
D gene: .
V gene: TRBV5-1
J gene: TRBJ2-1
CDR3 protein: CASSARGGSYNEQFF
CDR3 DNA: TGCGCCAGCAGCGCTAGGGGGGGCTCCTACAATGAGCAGTTCTTC

clone size: many
D gene: TRBD2
V gene: TRBV12-3/TRBV12-4
J gene: TRBJ2-4
CDR3 protein: CASSLRREVENIQYF
CDR3 DNA: TGTGCCAGCAGTTTACGTCGGGAGGTGGAAAACATTCAGTACTTC

clone size: .
D gene: TRBD1
V gene: TRBV29-1
J gene: TRBJ1-2
CDR3 protein: CSVLTGGAGDGYTF
CDR3 DNA: TGCAGCGTTTTGACAGGGGGCGCAGGAGATGGCTACACCTTC

clone size: many
D gene: TRBD2
V gene: TRBV28
J gene: TRBJ2-2
CDR3 protein: CASSSSGGANTGELFF
CDR3 DNA: TGTGCCAGCAGTTCCTCGGGAGGCGCGAACACCGGGGAGCTGTTTTTT

clone size: few
D gene: TRBD1
V gene: TRBV19
J gene: TRBJ2-3
CDR3 protein: CASSISRQGADTQYF
CDR3 DNA: TGTGCCAGTAGTATATCCCGACAGGGAGCAGATACGCAGTATTTT

clone size: .
D gene: .
V gene: TRBV7-2
J gene: TRBJ2-3
CDR3 protein: CASSLTRSTDTQYF
CDR3 DNA: TGTGCCAGCAGCTTAACGCGGAGCACAGATACGCAGTATTTT

clone size: many
D gene: .
V gene: TRBV3-1
J gene: TRBJ2-2
CDR3 protein: CASSHLQGIGELFF
CDR3 DNA: TGTGCCAGCAGCCATCTACAAGGAATCGGGGAGCTGTTTTTT